Shown below are 6 T cell receptor beta chains from a single sample sequenced in a study of blood T cells in healthy people across ages. For the second PCR, which ran for roughly 7 to 11 cycles, a sample-barcoded 5' primer and a J-beta primer mix were used. From the 5' RACE reads, TCRdb called clonotypes with MiXCR, one entry per CDR3 protein. The sample lists 1.5 million to 2 million distinct CDR3 sequences, 30% to 35% occurring once. The sample taken for sequencing was blood. The source of these receptors is a woman in her thirties in good health.

The gene calls are TRBV6-6 and TRBJ2-1; D might be TRBD2 (6 bases). The CDR3 runs to 17 residues. V lost 6 bases to trimming and J lost 0 bases, with 18 bases between them. Germline V CDR1 and CDR2: MNHNY, SVGAGI (reference sequence). The CDR3 sequence is CASSFKGAGSSYNEQFF. CDR3 nucleotides: TGTGCCAGCAGCTTTAAAGGGGCGGGAAGCTCCTACAATGAGCAGTTCTTC.

The chain links TRBV6-1 to TRBJ1-1; 8 bases agree with TRBD1. Germline V gene data show CDR1 as MNHNS and CDR2 as SASEGT. Trimming took 0 bases from V and 0 from J; bases not matched to a gene: 9. The CDR3 has 18 amino acids. CDR3 nucleotide sequence: TGTGCCAGCAGTGAAGCCAGGACAGGGTTTCTCATGAACACTGAAGCTTTCTTT. Residues: CASSEARTGFLMNTEAFF.

The chain combines TRBV20-1 with TRBJ2-3; tentatively, D is TRBD2 (6 bases). Germline CDR1 is DFQATT and CDR2 is SNEGSKA (reference sequence). V was clipped by 2 bases and J by 5 bases, with 20 bases between them. The CDR3 runs 16 residues. The CDR3 here is CSARPGGVLYKDTQYF. The CDR3 bases are TGCAGTGCTAGACCTGGAGGGGTACTTTATAAAGATACGCAGTATTTT.

CDR3 nucleotides: TGTGCCAGCAGAGCCGGGACGTCATTACCCGGGGAGCTGTTTTTT. It yields the protein CASRAGTSLPGELFF. The chain couples TRBV7-9 to TRBJ2-2; D could derive from TRBD1 or TRBD2 (5 bases each). V was cut by 6 bases and J by 6 bases, with 17 bases left in between. This CDR3 is built from 15 residues. Germline-derived CDR1 and CDR2 are SEHNR and FQNEAQ (reference sequence). The variable domain in full, with the rest retrieved from reference TRBV7-9 and TRBJ2-2, is DTGVSQNPRHKITKRGQNVTFRCDPISEHNRLYWYRQTLGQGPEFLTYFQNEAQLEKSRLLSDRFSAERPKGSFSTLEIQRTEQGDSAMYLCASRAGTSLPGELFFGEGSRLTVL.

Comment on this clonotype: A much larger clone lies one base from this, so it may be a read error. The chain couples TRBV5-4 to TRBJ2-7, with D possibly TRBD2 on 5 matching bases. The CDR3 is 13 amino acids. The V and J ends lost 2 bases and 2 bases respectively, with 8 bases between them. Germline V gene lookup returns CDR1 SGHNT and CDR2 YYREEE (reference sequence). CDR3 coding DNA: TGTGCCAGCAGCTTCGCGGGCCCCTACGAGCAGTACTTC. Encoded protein: CASSFAGPYEQYF. The complete variable domain, with remaining parts taken from reference TRBV5-4 and TRBJ2-7, reads ETGVTQSPTHLIKTRGQQVTLRCSSQSGHNTVSWYQQALGQGPQFIFQYYREEENGRGNFPPRFSGLQFPNYSSELNVNALELDDSALYLCASSFAGPYEQYFGPGTRLTVT.

The chain couples TRBV6-5 to TRBJ2-5; perhaps TRBD2 as D (5 bases). Germline assignment: CDR1 MNHEY and CDR2 SVGAGI. V was clipped by 6 bases and J by 2 bases, with 13 bases between them. The CDR3 length is 14 residues. This CDR3 is CASRSLGGQETQYF. As DNA, the CDR3 is TGTGCCAGCAGATCCTTAGGCGGGCAAGAGACCCAGTACTTC.